This T cell receptor beta chain was sequenced for a study of shared clonotypes between healthy human individuals. Study conclusions and caveats: Apart from blood, nothing was sampled; tissue repertoires likely differ. Only a few donors were included, so the genetic and exposure-history diversity represented was limited. Generation probability values for non-shared clonotypes were lower than those for clonotypes shared by all four donors.

Naive-designated CD8 cells lacked CD45RO, were positively enriched for CCR7, and omitted terminally differentiated effector memory CD45RA+ cells. V was shortened by 0 bases and J by 6 bases, with 13 bases between the two germline ends. The CDR3 is 16 amino acids. Germline CDR1 and CDR2: SGDLS and YYNGEE. Genomic DNA of every subset was divided equally among multiple immunoSEQ plates. Data came from immunoSEQ multiplex PCR; TCRdb stores just in-frame clones and leaves some out. The sample gives millions of clones, about 95% of which show up once; 0.9% to 1.4% is in the top ten. Comment on this clone: Its antigen is not known.

The sample was naive CD8+ T cells sorted from blood. The chain employs TRBV9 and TRBJ1-6, with D hard to call. This TCR derives from a man younger than 35 in good health. The CDR3 is CASSVDEGSFNSPLHF. The CDR3 DNA follows: TGTGCCAGCAGCGTAGACGAAGGCTCGTTTAATTCACCCCTCCACTTT.